This TCR beta chain derives from a study of a mutant IDH1 vaccine in newly diagnosed glioma. For the study at large: Visit V12 was conducted at week 35 as the safety follow-up. Visit V13 came later, at week 47.

TCRdb's copy holds only in-frame clones and misses some; the assay was immunoSEQ multiplex PCR. The sample consists of about 30,000 clones, around 82% of them appearing once. The time point was: week 35, safety follow-up. Each dose of the vaccine consisted of 300 ug of mutant IDH1 20-mer peptide, with topical imiquimod. Study conclusions and caveats: Seemingly, pseudoprogression had no relation to changes in the top peripheral T cell clonotypes.

This CDR3 has 14 residues. CDR1 and CDR2 (germline): ENHRY, SYGVKD. Trimming left V 7 bases short and J 1 base short, with 8 bases between. Notes on this clone: As yet, its antigen is unknown.

The material was PBMCs, obtained from a glioma patient whose treatment included an IDH1 peptide vaccine. This clonotype was sampled from a woman between 40 and 55 years old with glioma. The V and J genes are TRBV10-3 and TRBJ2-6, with TRBD2 as a possible D gene (5 bases). The chain's CDR3 is CAIKGGSGANVLTF. In nucleotides, the CDR3 is TGTGCCATCAAAGGCGGGTCTGGGGCCAACGTCCTGACTTTC.